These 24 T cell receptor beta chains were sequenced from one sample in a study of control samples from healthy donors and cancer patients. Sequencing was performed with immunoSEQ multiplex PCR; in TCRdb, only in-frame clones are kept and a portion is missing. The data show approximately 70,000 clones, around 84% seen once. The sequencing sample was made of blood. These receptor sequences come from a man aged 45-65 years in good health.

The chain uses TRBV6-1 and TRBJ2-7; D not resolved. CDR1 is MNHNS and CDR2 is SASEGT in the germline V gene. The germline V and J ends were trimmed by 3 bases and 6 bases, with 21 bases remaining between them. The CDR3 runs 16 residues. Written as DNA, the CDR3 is TGTGCCAGCAGTGATAGCATTGGATGGGGTTCGCCCGAGCAGTACTTC. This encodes CASSDSIGWGSPEQYF.

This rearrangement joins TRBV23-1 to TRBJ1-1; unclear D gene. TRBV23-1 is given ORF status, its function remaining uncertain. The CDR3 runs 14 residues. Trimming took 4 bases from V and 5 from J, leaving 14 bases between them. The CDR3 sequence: CASSPYLESTEAFF. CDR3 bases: TGCGCCAGCAGTCCATACCTAGAAAGTACTGAAGCTTTCTTT.

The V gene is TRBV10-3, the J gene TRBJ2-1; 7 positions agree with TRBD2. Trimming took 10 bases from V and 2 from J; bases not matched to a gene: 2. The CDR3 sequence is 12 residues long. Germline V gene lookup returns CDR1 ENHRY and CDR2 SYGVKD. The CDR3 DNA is TGTGCCAGCGGGAGCGCCTACAATGAGCAGTTCTTC. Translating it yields CASGSAYNEQFF.

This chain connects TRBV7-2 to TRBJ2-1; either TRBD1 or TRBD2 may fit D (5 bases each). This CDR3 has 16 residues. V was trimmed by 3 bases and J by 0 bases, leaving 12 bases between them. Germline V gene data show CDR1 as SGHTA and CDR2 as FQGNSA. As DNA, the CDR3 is TGTGCCAGCAGCTTGAGGGACCAGAACTCCTACAATGAGCAGTTCTTC. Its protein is CASSLRDQNSYNEQFF.

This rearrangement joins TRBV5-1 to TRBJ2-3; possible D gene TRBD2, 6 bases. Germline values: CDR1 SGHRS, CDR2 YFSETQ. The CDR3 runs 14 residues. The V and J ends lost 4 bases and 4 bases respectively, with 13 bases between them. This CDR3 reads CASSTGTAPDTQYF. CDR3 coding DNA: TGCGCCAGCAGCACTGGGACTGCTCCAGATACGCAGTATTTT.

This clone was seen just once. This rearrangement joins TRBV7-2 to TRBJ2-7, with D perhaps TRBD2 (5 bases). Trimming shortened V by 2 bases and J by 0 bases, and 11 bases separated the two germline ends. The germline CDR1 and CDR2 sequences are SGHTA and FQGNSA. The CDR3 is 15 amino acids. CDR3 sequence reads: CASSLIDYLSYEQYF. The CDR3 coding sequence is TGTGCCAGCAGCTTAATTGACTATCTCTCCTACGAGCAGTACTTC. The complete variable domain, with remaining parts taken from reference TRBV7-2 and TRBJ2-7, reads GAGVSQSPSNKVTEKGKDVELRCDPISGHTALYWYRQSLGQGLEFLIYFQGNSAPDKSGLPSDRFSAERTGGSVSTLTIQRTQQEDSAVYLCASSLIDYLSYEQYFGPGTRLTVT.

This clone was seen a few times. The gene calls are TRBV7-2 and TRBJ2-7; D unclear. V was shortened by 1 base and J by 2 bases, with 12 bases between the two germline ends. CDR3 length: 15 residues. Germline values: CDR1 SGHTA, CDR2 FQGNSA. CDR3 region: CASSLGWTATYEQYF. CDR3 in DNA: TGTGCCAGCAGCTTAGGGTGGACGGCCACCTACGAGCAGTACTTC. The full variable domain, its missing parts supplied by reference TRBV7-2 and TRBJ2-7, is GAGVSQSPSNKVTEKGKDVELRCDPISGHTALYWYRQSLGQGLEFLIYFQGNSAPDKSGLPSDRFSAERTGGSVSTLTIQRTQQEDSAVYLCASSLGWTATYEQYFGPGTRLTVT.

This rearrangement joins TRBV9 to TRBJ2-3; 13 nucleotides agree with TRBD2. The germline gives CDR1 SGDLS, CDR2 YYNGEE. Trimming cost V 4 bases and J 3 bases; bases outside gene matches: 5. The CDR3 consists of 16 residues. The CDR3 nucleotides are TGTGCCAGCAGCCTTGGACTAGCGGGGGTTACAGATACGCAGTATTTT. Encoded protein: CASSLGLAGVTDTQYF.

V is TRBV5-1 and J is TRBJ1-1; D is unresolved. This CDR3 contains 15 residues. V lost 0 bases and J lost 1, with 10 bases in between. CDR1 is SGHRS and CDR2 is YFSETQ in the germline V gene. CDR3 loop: CASSLGPLGNTEAFF. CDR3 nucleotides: TGCGCCAGCAGCTTGGGACCTCTGGGGAACACTGAAGCTTTCTTT.

The CDR3 bases are TGCGCCAGCAGCCCGTGGGGATCACGCACAGATACGCAGTATTTT. Protein: CASSPWGSRTDTQYF. The chain links TRBV5-1 to TRBJ2-3, with D unresolved. The germline V gene has CDR1 SGHRS and CDR2 YFSETQ. Trimming took 4 bases from V and 1 from J, leaving 13 bases between them. The CDR3 totals 15 residues.

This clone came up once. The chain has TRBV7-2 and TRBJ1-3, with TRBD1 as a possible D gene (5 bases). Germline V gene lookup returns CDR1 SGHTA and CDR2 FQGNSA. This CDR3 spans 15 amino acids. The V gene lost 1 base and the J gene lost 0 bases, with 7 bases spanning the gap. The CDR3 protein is CASSLERGSGNTIYF. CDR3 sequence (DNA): TGTGCCAGCAGCTTAGAAAGGGGCTCTGGAAACACCATATATTTT. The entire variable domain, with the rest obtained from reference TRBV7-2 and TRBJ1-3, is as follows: GAGVSQSPSNKVTEKGKDVELRCDPISGHTALYWYRQSLGQGLEFLIYFQGNSAPDKSGLPSDRFSAERTGGSVSTLTIQRTQQEDSAVYLCASSLERGSGNTIYFGEGSWLTVV.

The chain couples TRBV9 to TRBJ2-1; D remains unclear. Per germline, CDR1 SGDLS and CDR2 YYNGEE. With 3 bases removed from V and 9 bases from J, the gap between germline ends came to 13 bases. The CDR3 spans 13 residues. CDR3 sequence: CASSGALSGEQFF. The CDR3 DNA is TGTGCCAGCAGCGGAGCCCTCTCAGGTGAGCAGTTCTTC.

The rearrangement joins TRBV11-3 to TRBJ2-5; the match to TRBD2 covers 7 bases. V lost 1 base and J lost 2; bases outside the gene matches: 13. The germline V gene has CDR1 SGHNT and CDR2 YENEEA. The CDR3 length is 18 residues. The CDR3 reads CASSLGGAGGRWQETQYF. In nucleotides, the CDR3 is TGTGCCAGCAGCTTAGGAGGGGCCGGCGGGAGATGGCAAGAGACCCAGTACTTC.

CDR3 loop: CASSISAGAYNEQFF. The CDR3 DNA follows: TGTGCCAGTAGTATTTCTGCGGGAGCTTACAATGAGCAGTTCTTC. The V gene is TRBV19, the J gene TRBJ2-1; TRBD2 matches at 7 bases. Germline V CDR1 and CDR2: LNHDA, SQIVND (reference sequence). Losses at the gene ends were 3 bases for V and 4 bases for J; bases not matched to a gene: 6. The CDR3 extends over 15 amino acids.

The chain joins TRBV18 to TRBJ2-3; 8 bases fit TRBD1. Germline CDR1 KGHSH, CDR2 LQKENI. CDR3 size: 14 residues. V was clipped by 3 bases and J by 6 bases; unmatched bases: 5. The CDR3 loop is CASSPQGAGDTQYF. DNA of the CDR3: TGTGCCAGCTCACCCCAGGGGGCAGGGGATACGCAGTATTTT.

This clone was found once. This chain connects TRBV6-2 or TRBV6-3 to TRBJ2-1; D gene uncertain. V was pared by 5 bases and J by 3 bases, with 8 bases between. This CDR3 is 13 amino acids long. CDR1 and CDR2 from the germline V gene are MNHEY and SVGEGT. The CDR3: CASSETLYNEQFF. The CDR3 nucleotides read TGTGCCAGCAGTGAGACCCTCTACAATGAGCAGTTCTTC.

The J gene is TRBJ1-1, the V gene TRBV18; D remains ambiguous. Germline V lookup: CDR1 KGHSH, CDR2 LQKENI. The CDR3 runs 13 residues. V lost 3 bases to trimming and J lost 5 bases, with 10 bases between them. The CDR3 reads CASSPLPETEAFF. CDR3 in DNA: TGTGCCAGCTCACCTTTGCCGGAGACTGAAGCTTTCTTT.

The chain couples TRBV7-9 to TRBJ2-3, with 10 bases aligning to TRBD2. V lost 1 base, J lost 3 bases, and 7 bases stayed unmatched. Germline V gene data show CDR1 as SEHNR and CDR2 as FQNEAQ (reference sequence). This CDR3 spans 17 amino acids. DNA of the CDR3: TGTGCCAGCAGCTTAGGGCTGGGACTAGCGAGTACAGATACGCAGTATTTT. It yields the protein CASSLGLGLASTDTQYF.

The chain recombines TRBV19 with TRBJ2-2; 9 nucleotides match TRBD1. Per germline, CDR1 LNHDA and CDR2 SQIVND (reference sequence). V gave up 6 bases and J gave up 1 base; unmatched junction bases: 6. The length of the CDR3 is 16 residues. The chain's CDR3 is CASRGPGQGNTGELFF. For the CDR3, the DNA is TGTGCCAGTAGGGGGCCGGGACAGGGGAACACCGGGGAGCTGTTTTTT. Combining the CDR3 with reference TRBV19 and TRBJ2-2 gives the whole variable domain DGGITQSPKYLFRKEGQNVTLSCEQNLNHDAMYWYRQDPGQGLRLIYYSQIVNDFQKGDIAEGYSVSREKKESFPLTVTSAQKNPTAFYLCASRGPGQGNTGELFFGEGSRLTVL.

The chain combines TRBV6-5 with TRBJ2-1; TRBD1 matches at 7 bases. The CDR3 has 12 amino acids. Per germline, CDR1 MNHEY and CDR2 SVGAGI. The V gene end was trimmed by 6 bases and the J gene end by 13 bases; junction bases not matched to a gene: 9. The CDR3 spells CASSQPGGRQFF. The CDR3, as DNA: TGTGCCAGCAGCCAACCAGGGGGTCGCCAGTTCTTC.

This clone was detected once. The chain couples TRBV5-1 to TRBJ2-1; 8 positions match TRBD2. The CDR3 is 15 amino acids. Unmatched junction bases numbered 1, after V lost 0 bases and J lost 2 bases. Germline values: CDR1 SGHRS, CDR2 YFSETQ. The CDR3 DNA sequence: TGCGCCAGCAGCTTGGCACTAGCGGCCTACAATGAGCAGTTCTTC. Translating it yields CASSLALAAYNEQFF.

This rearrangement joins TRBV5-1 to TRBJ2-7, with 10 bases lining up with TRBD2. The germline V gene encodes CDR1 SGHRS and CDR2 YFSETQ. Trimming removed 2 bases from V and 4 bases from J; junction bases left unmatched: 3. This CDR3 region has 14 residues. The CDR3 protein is CASSLAGGTYEQYF. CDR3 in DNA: TGCGCCAGCAGCTTAGCGGGAGGGACGTACGAGCAGTACTTC.

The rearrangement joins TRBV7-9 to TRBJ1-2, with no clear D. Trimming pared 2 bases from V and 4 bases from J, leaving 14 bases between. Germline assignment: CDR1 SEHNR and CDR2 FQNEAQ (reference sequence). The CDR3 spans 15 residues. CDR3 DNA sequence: TGTGCCAGCAGCTTAAAAACCGGGAGCCCCTATGGCTACACCTTC. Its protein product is CASSLKTGSPYGYTF.

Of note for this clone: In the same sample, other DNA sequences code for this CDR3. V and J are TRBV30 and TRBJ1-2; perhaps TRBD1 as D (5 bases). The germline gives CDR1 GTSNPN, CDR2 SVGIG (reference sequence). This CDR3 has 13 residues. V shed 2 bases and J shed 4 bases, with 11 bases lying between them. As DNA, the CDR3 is TGTGCCTGGAGTCGGGACCGACCCTATGGCTACACCTTC. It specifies CAWSRDRPYGYTF.